This passage covers 5 T cell receptor beta chains from one sample sequenced in a study of response to subunit inactivated influenza vaccine (dated by TCRdb to 2016 to 2018). Library creation used RT-PCR. This sample was sequenced with an Illumina HiSeq 2500. TCRdb's own reprocessing of the public reads used fastp at Q25 and MiXCR and kept productive beta chains. Under each unique CDR3 protein, matching rows form one entry showing the most common genes and DNA. The sample table records roughly 570,000 distinct CDR3 sequences; 14% of these occur just once. Of the sample, more than 9.5% is held by the ten largest clones. The sample here was PBMCs from blood, taken roughly 12 days after vaccination. The receptor source for this set is a man in his fifties who received an inactivated influenza vaccine. Donor details come from another sample of the same person, matched by shared clones.

This sequence joins TRBV9 and TRBJ1-1, with D unclear. V was pared by 3 bases and J by 0 bases, with 9 bases between. The germline V gene encodes CDR1 SGDLS and CDR2 YYNGEE. The CDR3 covers 14 residues. The CDR3 spells CASSGGRMNTEAFF. In DNA, the CDR3 is TGTGCCAGCAGCGGAGGGAGGATGAACACTGAAGCTTTCTTT.

This rearrangement joins TRBV10-3 to TRBJ2-7, with 7 bases fitting TRBD1. This CDR3 is built from 11 residues. Germline V gene data show CDR1 as ENHRY and CDR2 as SYGVKD. Losses at the gene ends were 4 bases for V and 6 bases for J; bases not matched to a gene: 0. CDR3 protein: CAISAGGEQYF. CDR3 bases: TGTGCCATCAGTGCAGGGGGCGAGCAGTACTTC.

CDR3 in DNA: TGCGCCAGCAGCCAAGAAGGCCCAGGGATAGCCCTAAAGGACGAGCAGTACTTC. Protein sequence: CASSQEGPGIALKDEQYF. The rearrangement links TRBV4-1 to TRBJ2-7; possibly TRBD1 for D (5 bases). CDR1 and CDR2 from the germline V gene are MGHRA and YSYEKL. The CDR3 extends over 18 amino acids. Deletions cut 0 bases from V and 5 bases from J, with 23 bases between.

This clonotype was observed many times. The chain employs TRBV15 and TRBJ2-1, with D unclear. V lost 9 bases and J lost 1, with 10 bases in between. Germline V gene data show CDR1 as LNHNV and CDR2 as YYDKDF (reference sequence). The CDR3 contains 13 residues. In nucleotides, the CDR3 is TGTGCCACGGCCCCCCGTTCCTACAATGAGCAGTTCTTC. Its protein is CATAPRSYNEQFF. Together with reference TRBV15 and TRBJ2-1, the CDR3 gives the full variable domain: DAMVIQNPRYQVTQFGKPVTLSCSQTLNHNVMYWYQQKSSQAPKLLFHYYDKDFNNEADTPDNFQSRRPNTSFCFLDIRSPGLGDTAMYLCATAPRSYNEQFFGPGTRLTVL.

This chain connects TRBV12-3 or TRBV12-4 to TRBJ2-3; D not certain. The length of the CDR3 is 16 residues. Trimming pared 1 base from V and 2 bases from J, leaving 13 bases between. The CDR3 region has the DNA TGTGCCAGCAGTTTAGGCCCGGTCTTTCTCACAGATACGCAGTATTTT. Amino acids: CASSLGPVFLTDTQYF.